The T cell receptor beta chain under discussion was sequenced for a study of T cells after posttransplantation cyclophosphamide. Overall study findings and caveats: Tissue-infiltrating T cells from skin or gut overlapped little with blood T cells. Donor CD8+ memory clones often dominated recipient blood repertoires at later times. Recipient CMV seropositivity and CMV reactivation strongly tracked TRB clonality.

The CDR3 extends over 11 amino acids. V lost 5 bases to trimming and J lost 11 bases, with 12 bases between them. CDR1 and CDR2 from the germline V gene are SGHTA and FQGTGA. This clone was detected many times. Its antigen is as yet unknown. Assay: immunoSEQ multiplex PCR; the TCRdb copy retains only in-frame clones and omits some. The record shows some 38,000 clones for this sample, with no singletons present. Peripheral blood was collected from the related graft donor on the marrow donation day. The chain combines TRBV7-3 with TRBJ1-1; D not resolved. Sequenced sample: PBMCs. The origin of this receptor is a man aged 45-60 years in good health, CMV-negative, and a related stem cell transplant donor. CDR3 amino acids: CASSNEVEAFF. In DNA, the CDR3 is TGTGCCAGCAGCAACGAGGTGGAGGCTTTCTTT.